This paragraph reports one TCR beta chain. The target antigen is unknown. All TRB cDNA libraries came from 5' RACE performed with UMI labels. TCRdb derives one entry per CDR3 protein from the 5' RACE reads, leaving out DNA. Its clone listing holds approximately 100,000 distinct CDR3 sequences. The data belong to a study of CXCR3-negative and CXCR3-positive naive CD8 T cells. Findings and caveats of the study: Unlike memory cells, which differed, naive CXCR3-negative and CXCR3-positive cells had similar TRBV-TRBJ usage. For CXCR3-positive naive cells, TRB CDR3s were more hydrophobic than those of CXCR3-negative naive cells. Much lower diversity was found in memory CD8+ cells, while both naive subsets had comparably high diversity.

Researchers reported sorting every CD8+ T cell subset in triplicate, roughly 300,000 cells per sort. The CDR3 runs 15 residues. Germline CDR1 and CDR2: SGHAT and FQNNGV. The receptor's source is a human donor in good health. Some clones in this sample may be carry-over from other donors' samples. The gene calls are TRBV11-2 and TRBJ2-2; TCRdb indicates TRBD2, and absent DNA this call remains unverified. Sequencing used naive CXCR3+ CD8+ T cells from blood. The subset is: CD45RO-CCR7+CD27+CD95- naive CD8+ T cells expressing CXCR3 (TNR3+). The chain's CDR3 is CASSPEGEATGELFF.